This TCR beta chain appears in the sequencing data of a study of cytomegalovirus exposure and HLA in healthy donors. Whole-study results and caveats: Later analysis demonstrated an association between a missense DCLRE1C variant and TCR beta V- and J-gene trimming. Most of the TCR beta V segments (in an earlier analysis) were productive either about 87% or about 30% of the time. Sequencing likely produced, as an artifact, a cluster of highly shared sequence variants.

A note on this clone: Its antigen is unknown.

All the people who gave samples were healthy bone marrow donors. PCR primers comprised 60 Vbeta and 13 Jbeta primers. The table came from immunoSEQ multiplex PCR; TCRdb's copy has only in-frame clones and leaves some out. The sample holds some 150,000 clones, around 78% seen once. V was pared by 5 bases and J by 5 bases, with 8 bases of the junction left unmatched. There are 14 residues in the CDR3. Germline-derived CDR1 and CDR2 are MNHNY and SVGAGI (reference sequence). The sequencing input was PBMCs. The chain recombines TRBV6-6 with TRBJ2-7; 8 bases align to TRBD1. The sequence was obtained from a man between 35 and 55 years old in good health and CMV-seropositive. This CDR3 is CASSGSDRGHEQYF. The CDR3 bases are TGTGCCAGCAGTGGATCTGACAGGGGCCACGAGCAGTACTTC.